Listed here are 30 T cell receptor beta chains from one sample, sequenced in a study of T cell responses to AZD1222 COVID-19 vaccine. Sequencing used immunoSEQ multiplex PCR; TCRdb keeps in-frame clones, though not all of them. The sample shows about 48,000 clones, 65% to 90% of them seen only once. Sample: peripheral blood, taken 28 days after the second AZD1222 dose. These receptors came from an adult who received the AZD1222 COVID-19 vaccine.

The table lists this clone with a few counts. V usage is TRBV4-1 and J usage is TRBJ2-1; tentatively, D is TRBD1 or TRBD2 (5 bases each). From germline, CDR1 is MGHRA and CDR2 YSYEKL. The CDR3 extends over 14 amino acids. V lost 2 bases and J lost 5, with 10 bases in between. The DNA for the CDR3 is TGCGCCAGCAGCCAACAGGTGGGGGACAATGAGCAGTTCTTC. It translates to CASSQQVGDNEQFF.

In this sample, this clone turned up once. The chain carries TRBV7-1 and TRBJ2-1; 10 bases agree with TRBD2. TRBV7-1 is an open reading frame whose function is uncertain. CDR3 length: 24 residues. V was clipped by 3 bases and J by 10 bases; unmatched bases: 36. The CDR3 DNA reads TGTGCCAGCAGCTCCCCCCTGGGGGAAACAGGGTGGAGTAGCGGGAGGCCCTTCTCGGACGAGCAGTTCTTC. It yields the protein CASSSPLGETGWSSGRPFSDEQFF.

This clone showed up just a few times. V is TRBV28 and J is TRBJ2-7, with D unclear. Germline V gives CDR1 MDHEN, CDR2 SYDVKM. V lost 2 bases and J lost 0, with 2 bases in between. This CDR3 contains 12 residues. The CDR3, as DNA: TGTGCCAGCAGTTTAGGCTCCTACGAGCAGTACTTC. Protein: CASSLGSYEQYF.

V and J are TRBV7-2 and TRBJ2-7; 8 nucleotides agree with TRBD2. This CDR3 is built from 15 residues. Unmatched junction bases numbered 6, after V lost 0 bases and J lost 5 bases. Germline V gene data show CDR1 as SGHTA and CDR2 as FQGNSA. The CDR3, as DNA: TGTGCCAGCAGCTTAGCTAGCGGGATGGGGAACGAGCAGTACTTC. As protein: CASSLASGMGNEQYF. The complete variable domain, with remaining parts taken from reference TRBV7-2 and TRBJ2-7, reads GAGVSQSPSNKVTEKGKDVELRCDPISGHTALYWYRQSLGQGLEFLIYFQGNSAPDKSGLPSDRFSAERTGGSVSTLTIQRTQQEDSAVYLCASSLASGMGNEQYFGPGTRLTVT.

The rearrangement links TRBV7-2 to TRBJ2-4; D gene uncertain. This CDR3 has 13 residues. Germline lookup yields CDR1 SGHTA and CDR2 FQGNSA. With 5 bases removed from V and 13 bases from J, the gap between germline ends came to 18 bases. The DNA for the CDR3 is TGTGCCAGCAGCCCCCAGGAACGGGCTTCACAGTACTTC. Encoded protein: CASSPQERASQYF.

This chain connects TRBV29-1 to TRBJ1-1; D unresolved. The CDR3 totals 11 residues. Trimming shortened V by 1 base and J by 4 bases, and 4 bases separated the two germline ends. Germline lookup yields CDR1 SQVTM and CDR2 ANQGSEA. The DNA of the CDR3 is TGCAGCGTTGAAGTCGGCACTGAAGCTTTCTTT. Its protein is CSVEVGTEAFF.

This chain uses TRBV29-1 with TRBJ2-3, with 7 bases identical to TRBD2. Germline trimming cut 0 bases from V and 6 bases from J; bases unmatched to any gene: 6. Per the germline V gene, CDR1 is SQVTM and CDR2 is ANQGSEA. The CDR3 has 14 amino acids. The CDR3: CSVEDRRESDTQYF. The CDR3 DNA reads TGCAGCGTTGAAGATCGGCGGGAGTCCGATACGCAGTATTTT.

The table lists this clone with a count of one. The chain is built from TRBV30 and TRBJ2-5; D perhaps matches TRBD2 (5 bases). Trimming stripped 8 bases from V and 3 bases from J, with 22 bases between. The CDR3 is 15 residues long. Germline CDR1 GTSNPN, CDR2 SVGIG (reference sequence). The CDR3 nucleotides are TGTGCCCAGAACCCCGGCGTGGGTAGCGAAGAGACCCAGTACTTC. Its translation is CAQNPGVGSEETQYF.

The V and J genes are TRBV19 and TRBJ2-7, with 7 bases matching TRBD2. Looked up from germline, CDR1 is LNHDA and CDR2 is SQIVND (reference sequence). The CDR3 runs to 15 residues. V shed 5 bases and J 3 bases; nucleotides not matched to a gene: 10. In DNA form, the CDR3 reads TGTGCCAGTAGTGCCCTGGCGGGGGTCTACTACGAGCAGTACTTC. Translating it yields CASSALAGVYYEQYF.

This clone has more than one count but fewer than ten. The V gene is TRBV6-5, the J gene TRBJ2-7; 7 nucleotides match TRBD1. CDR1 and CDR2 (germline): MNHEY, SVGAGI. Unmatched junction bases numbered 11, after V lost 5 bases and J lost 4 bases. This CDR3 spans 15 amino acids. CDR3 sequence reads: CASSLNNRGEYEQYF. In DNA form, the CDR3 reads TGTGCCAGCAGTCTTAACAACAGGGGAGAGTACGAGCAGTACTTC.

This clone occurred once. The rearrangement joins TRBV27 to TRBJ2-7, with D tentatively TRBD1 (6 bases). From germline, CDR1 is MNHEY and CDR2 SMNVEV (reference sequence). V lost 6 bases, J lost 9 bases, and 15 bases lay in between. This CDR3 has 12 residues. CDR3 nucleotide sequence: TGTGCCAGCAGAACAGGACAGTTTGCGCAGTACTTC. This translates into CASRTGQFAQYF.

This chain links TRBV19 with TRBJ1-4; D not certain. CDR1 is LNHDA and CDR2 is SQIVND in the germline V gene (reference sequence). This CDR3 has 14 amino acids. V was trimmed by 5 bases and J by 0 bases, leaving 7 bases between them. CDR3 DNA: TGTGCCAGTAGTCTAACGGCAACTAATGAAAAACTGTTTTTT. This sequence encodes CASSLTATNEKLFF. The whole variable domain, remainder taken from reference TRBV19 and TRBJ1-4, is DGGITQSPKYLFRKEGQNVTLSCEQNLNHDAMYWYRQDPGQGLRLIYYSQIVNDFQKGDIAEGYSVSREKKESFPLTVTSAQKNPTAFYLCASSLTATNEKLFFGSGTQLSVL.

The chain is built from TRBV30 and TRBJ1-2; D not resolved. From germline, CDR1 is GTSNPN and CDR2 SVGIG (reference sequence). This CDR3 has 13 residues. V dropped 2 bases and J dropped 8 bases, with 15 bases sitting between them. CDR3 sequence (DNA): TGTGCCTGGAGTACAGCAGGTCTACGAGGCTACACCTTC. Its translation is CAWSTAGLRGYTF.

Here the CDR3 reads CATSAHRGPGQETQYF. CDR3 bases: TGTGCCACCAGTGCCCACAGGGGGCCCGGTCAAGAGACCCAGTACTTC. J is TRBJ2-5 and V is TRBV24-1, with 9 bases lining up with TRBD1. CDR1 and CDR2 (germline): KGHDR, SFDVKD. V shed 5 bases and J 2 bases; nucleotides not matched to a gene: 8. This CDR3 is built from 16 residues.

This clone was detected only once. V usage is TRBV4-1 and J usage is TRBJ2-5; D perhaps matches TRBD1 (5 bases). V was clipped by 1 base and J by 5 bases, with 11 bases between them. This CDR3 spans 14 amino acids. In germline, CDR1 is MGHRA, CDR2 YSYEKL. CDR3 residues: CASSQGQGVETQYF. The CDR3 region has the DNA TGCGCCAGCAGCCAAGGGCAGGGCGTGGAGACCCAGTACTTC.

A few counts support this clone. The genes are TRBV4-1 and TRBJ1-2; 7 nucleotides match TRBD1. Trimming removed 1 base from V and 5 bases from J; junction bases left unmatched: 7. The germline gives CDR1 MGHRA, CDR2 YSYEKL. The CDR3 sequence is 15 residues long. CDR3 amino acids: CASSQGTGAVYGYTF. The CDR3 coding sequence is TGCGCCAGCAGCCAAGGAACAGGGGCAGTGTATGGCTACACCTTC.

CDR3 DNA sequence: TGTGCTAGTGCCGCCGGGACAGGGCTCGATACGCAGTATTTT. Translating gives CASAAGTGLDTQYF. The chain combines TRBV12-5 with TRBJ2-3; 9 bases are shared with TRBD1. The CDR3 runs 14 residues. Germline V gene lookup returns CDR1 LGHNT and CDR2 FRNRAP. J gave up 6 bases and V 7 bases, and 8 bases lay outside the gene matches.

This clone was found a few times. The V and J genes are TRBV7-6 and TRBJ1-2, with 9 bases that match TRBD1. Unmatched junction bases numbered 7, after V lost 1 base and J lost 4 bases. This CDR3 contains 16 residues. CDR1 SGHVS and CDR2 FNYEAQ come from the germline V gene. The CDR3 sequence: CASSLGVLGQGYGYTF. As DNA, the CDR3 is TGTGCCAGCAGCTTAGGGGTTCTGGGACAGGGCTATGGCTACACCTTC.

The V call is TRBV4-2, the J call TRBJ1-1; D is unresolved. Germline V CDR1 and CDR2: LGHNA, YNFKEQ. Trimming removed 1 base at V and 10 bases at J, with 13 bases between. The CDR3 has 13 residues. In DNA, the CDR3 is TGTGCCAGCAGCCAAGGTGGGTACCCAGGAGCTTTCTTT. The encoded protein is CASSQGGYPGAFF.

V and J are TRBV29-1 and TRBJ1-5; perhaps TRBD1 as D (6 bases). Trimming left V 7 bases short and J 2 bases short, with 9 bases between. Germline V gives CDR1 SQVTM, CDR2 ANQGSEA. The CDR3 extends over 12 amino acids. CDR3 nucleotides: TGCAGCGCACGGACAGGCAATCAGCCCCAGCATTTT. It codes for CSARTGNQPQHF.

V and J are TRBV6-2 or TRBV6-3 and TRBJ2-3, with 9 bases aligning to TRBD1. With 0 bases clipped from V and 0 bases from J, the junction kept 10 bases outside the gene matches. This CDR3 has 19 amino acids. In germline, CDR1 is MNHEY, CDR2 SVGEGT. The DNA of the CDR3 is TGTGCCAGCAGTTACTCGGGGGGACAGGGAGCTTTTAGCACAGATACGCAGTATTTT. Protein product: CASSYSGGQGAFSTDTQYF.

J is TRBJ1-4 and V is TRBV30; maybe TRBD1 (5 bases). V lost 2 bases and J lost 4, with 14 bases in between. This CDR3 is built from 15 residues. The germline V gene encodes CDR1 GTSNPN and CDR2 SVGIG (reference sequence). CDR3 nucleotides: TGTGCCTGGAGTTATAGCGGGCAGGGTAATGAAAAACTGTTTTTT. It yields the protein CAWSYSGQGNEKLFF.

The CDR3 loop reads CASSNDRGVSTDTQYF. The CDR3 region has the DNA TGTGCCAGCAGCAATGACAGGGGAGTAAGCACAGATACGCAGTATTTT. The rearrangement joins TRBV5-4 to TRBJ2-3; 8 bases map to TRBD1. The CDR3 extends over 16 amino acids. Unmatched junction bases numbered 7, after V lost 4 bases and J lost 0 bases. Germline values: CDR1 SGHNT, CDR2 YYREEE (reference sequence).

This clone was seen once. The CDR3 bases are TGTGCCAGCAGCACGACTAGGGGCAATGAGCAGTTCTTC. Translating it yields CASSTTRGNEQFF. The V call is TRBV9, the J call TRBJ2-1; TRBD2 might be the D (6 bases). V dropped 4 bases and J dropped 6 bases, with 11 bases sitting between them. CDR1 SGDLS and CDR2 YYNGEE come from the germline V gene. This CDR3 is 13 amino acids long. The full variable domain, rest sourced from reference TRBV9 and TRBJ2-1, is DSGVTQTPKHLITATGQRVTLRCSPRSGDLSVYWYQQSLDQGLQFLIQYYNGEERAKGNILERFSAQQFPDLHSELNLSSLELGDSALYFCASSTTRGNEQFFGPGTRLTVL.

The chain links TRBV28 to TRBJ2-3, with 9 bases that match TRBD2. In germline, CDR1 is MDHEN, CDR2 SYDVKM. The CDR3 covers 14 residues. V lost 11 bases to trimming and J lost 2 bases; unmatched junction nucleotides: 8. The CDR3 spells CASRAGGVTDTQYF. The CDR3 region has the DNA TGTGCCTCCCGAGCGGGGGGCGTCACAGATACGCAGTATTTT.

The gene calls are TRBV28 and TRBJ1-2; D possibly corresponds to TRBD1 (5 bases). Between the trimmed V and J ends, which lost 5 bases and 4 bases, there was a span of 17 bases. The CDR3 contains 15 residues. Germline CDR1 reads MDHEN; CDR2 reads SYDVKM. CDR3 nucleotides: TGTGCCAGCAGTACACGCCCTTTGGGGGGCTATGGCTACACCTTC. Translating gives CASSTRPLGGYGYTF.

The chain couples TRBV19 to TRBJ1-2, with D tentatively TRBD1 (6 bases). With 0 bases removed from V and 5 bases from J, the gap between germline ends came to 10 bases. Per the germline V gene, CDR1 is LNHDA and CDR2 is SQIVND (reference sequence). The CDR3 totals 14 residues. CDR3 sequence reads: CASSIDGQPYGYTF. CDR3 nucleotide sequence: TGTGCCAGTAGTATAGATGGACAGCCGTATGGCTACACCTTC.

Only one count was recorded for this clone. The chain is built from TRBV27 and TRBJ2-2; possible D gene TRBD1, 7 bases. V lost 3 bases and J 7 bases, leaving 12 bases between the germline ends. The CDR3 runs to 14 residues. Germline V gene lookup returns CDR1 MNHEY and CDR2 SMNVEV (reference sequence). CDR3 residues: CASSFRGDGGELFF. In DNA form, the CDR3 reads TGTGCCAGCAGTTTCAGGGGGGACGGCGGGGAGCTGTTTTTT.

Written as DNA, the CDR3 is TGTGCCAGCAGTGAAGCGAGGTATTCGGCGGGAGGGGGACAAGAGACCCAGTACTTC. It translates to CASSEARYSAGGGQETQYF. This chain uses TRBV2 with TRBJ2-5; 9 bases line up with TRBD2. There are 19 residues in the CDR3. V was pared by 0 bases and J by 2 bases, with 13 bases of the junction left unmatched. Germline CDR1 and CDR2: SNHLY and FYNNEI.

J is TRBJ2-1 and V is TRBV24-1, with D tentatively TRBD1 (6 bases). The CDR3 spans 14 residues. Trimming pared 10 bases from V and 7 bases from J, leaving 19 bases between. Germline V gene lookup returns CDR1 KGHDR and CDR2 SFDVKD. The CDR3 sequence: CATNSGHLRNEQFF. CDR3 DNA: TGTGCCACAAACTCGGGACATCTCCGTAATGAGCAGTTCTTC.